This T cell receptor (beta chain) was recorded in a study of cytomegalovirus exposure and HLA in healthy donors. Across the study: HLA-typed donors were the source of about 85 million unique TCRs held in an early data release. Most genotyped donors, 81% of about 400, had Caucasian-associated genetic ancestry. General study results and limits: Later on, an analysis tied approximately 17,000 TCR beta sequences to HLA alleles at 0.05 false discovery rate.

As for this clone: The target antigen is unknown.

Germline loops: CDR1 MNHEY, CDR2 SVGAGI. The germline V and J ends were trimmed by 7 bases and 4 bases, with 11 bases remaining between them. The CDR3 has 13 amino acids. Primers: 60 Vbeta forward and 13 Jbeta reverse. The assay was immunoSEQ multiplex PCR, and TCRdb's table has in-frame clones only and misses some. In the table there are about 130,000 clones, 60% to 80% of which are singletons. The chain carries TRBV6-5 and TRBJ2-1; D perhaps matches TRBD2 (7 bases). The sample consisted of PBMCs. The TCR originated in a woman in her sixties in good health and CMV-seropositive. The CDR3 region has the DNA TGTGCCAGCACCAAGGGGGGGTACAATGAGCAGTTCTTC. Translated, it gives CASTKGGYNEQFF.